The clone carrying this T cell receptor beta chain was seen a handful of times. Clones were read by immunoSEQ multiplex PCR, and TCRdb kept only the in-frame ones, dropping some. This sample has some 110,000 clones, with 86% found just once. The sample comes from a study of cytomegalovirus exposure and HLA in healthy donors. The donors were members of the roughly 120-subject validation cohort (separate from the roughly 670-subject first cohort). In germline, CDR1 is SGHNT, CDR2 YYREEE (reference sequence). V gave up 0 bases and J gave up 8 bases, with 14 bases separating them. The CDR3 contains 15 residues.

The specimen sequenced was PBMCs. The sequence was obtained from a man younger than 35 in good health and CMV-seronegative. The chain combines TRBV5-4 with TRBJ1-4, with D possibly TRBD1 on 6 matching bases. The CDR3 nucleotides are TGTGCCAGCAGCTTGGGGCGGGGGCAAGGGGAAAAACTGTTTTTT. It is translated as CASSLGRGQGEKLFF. Using reference TRBV5-4 and TRBJ1-4 for the parts outside the CDR3, the full variable domain is ETGVTQSPTHLIKTRGQQVTLRCSSQSGHNTVSWYQQALGQGPQFIFQYYREEENGRGNFPPRFSGLQFPNYSSELNVNALELDDSALYLCASSLGRGQGEKLFFGSGTQLSVL.